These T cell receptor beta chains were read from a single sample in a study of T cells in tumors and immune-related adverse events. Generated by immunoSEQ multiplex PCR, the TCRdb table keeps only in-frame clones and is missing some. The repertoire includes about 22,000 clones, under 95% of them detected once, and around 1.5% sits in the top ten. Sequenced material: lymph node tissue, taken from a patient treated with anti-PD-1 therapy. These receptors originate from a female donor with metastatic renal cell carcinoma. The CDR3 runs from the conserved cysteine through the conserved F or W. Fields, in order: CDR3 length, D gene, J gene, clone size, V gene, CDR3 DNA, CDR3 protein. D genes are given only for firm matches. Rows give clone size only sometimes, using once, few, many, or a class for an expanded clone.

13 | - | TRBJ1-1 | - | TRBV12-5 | TGTGCTAGTGGCCCCACAGGACAACGTGAAGCTTTCTTT | CASGPTGQREAFF
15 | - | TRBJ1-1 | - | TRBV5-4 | TGTGCCAGCAGCCCCCCTTATTCAGGCTCCGCTGAAGCTTTCTTT | CASSPPYSGSAEAFF
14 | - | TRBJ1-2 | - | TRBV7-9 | TGTGCCAGCAGCTTAGGGACAAACCTTTATGGCTACACCTTC | CASSLGTNLYGYTF
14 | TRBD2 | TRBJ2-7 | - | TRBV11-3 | TGTGCCAGCAGAAAACTAGCGGGAAACTACGAGCAGTACTTC | CASRKLAGNYEQYF
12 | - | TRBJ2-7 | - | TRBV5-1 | TGCGCCAGCAGCTCGCTTTCCTACGAGCAGTACTTC | CASSSLSYEQYF
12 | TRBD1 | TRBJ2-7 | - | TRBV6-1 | TGTGCCAGCCAGGGGGCATCCTACGAGCAGTACTTC | CASQGASYEQYF
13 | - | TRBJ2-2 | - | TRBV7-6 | TGTGCCAGCAGCTTAGTAGGAGCTGGGGAGCTGTTTTTT | CASSLVGAGELFF
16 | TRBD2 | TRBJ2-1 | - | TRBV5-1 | TGCGCCAGCAGCTTGGATGTAGCGGGAGAATCCAATGAGCAGTTCTTC | CASSLDVAGESNEQFF
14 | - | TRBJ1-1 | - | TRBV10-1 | TGCGCCAGCAAGGTTGGGGGCCCGAACACTGAAGCTTTCTTT | CASKVGGPNTEAFF
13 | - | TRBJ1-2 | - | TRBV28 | TGTGCCAGCGAACGCACCGGTCGGCTTGGCTACACCTTC | CASERTGRLGYTF
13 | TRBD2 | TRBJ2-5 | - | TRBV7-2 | TGTGCGGAAGCGGGAGCGAACCAAGAGACCCAGTACTTC | CAEAGANQETQYF
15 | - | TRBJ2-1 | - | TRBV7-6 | TGTGCCAGCAGCCGACTTAGCGGAAACAACAATGAGCAGTTCTTC | CASSRLSGNNNEQFF
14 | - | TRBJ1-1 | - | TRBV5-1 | TGCGCCAACAGCAGCCAATCTGGTAGAACTGAAGCTTTCTTT | CANSSQSGRTEAFF
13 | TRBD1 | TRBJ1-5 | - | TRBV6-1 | TGTGCCAGCCGACAGGGGGCTTGGCAGCCCCAGCATTTT | CASRQGAWQPQHF
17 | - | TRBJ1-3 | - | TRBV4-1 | TGCGCCAGCAGCCAAAACCAACAGCGATTCTCTGGAAACACCATATATTTT | CASSQNQQRFSGNTIYF
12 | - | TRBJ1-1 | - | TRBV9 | TGTGCCAGCAGCGCCCGCAGGGGAGAAGCTTTCTTT | CASSARRGEAFF
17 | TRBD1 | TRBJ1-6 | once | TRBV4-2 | TGTGCCAGCAGCCAAGATTCCGACAGGGCCGTTAATTCACCCCTCCACTTT | CASSQDSDRAVNSPLHF
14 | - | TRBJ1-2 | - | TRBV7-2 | TGTGCCAGCAGCCTAAGTACTAGTTTCTATGGCTACACCTTC | CASSLSTSFYGYTF
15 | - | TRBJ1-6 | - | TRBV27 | TGTGCCAGCAGTCCGCTTGGCGTCGGTAATTCACCCCTCCACTTT | CASSPLGVGNSPLHF
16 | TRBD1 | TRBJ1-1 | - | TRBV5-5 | TGTGCCAGCAGCTCCCGACAGGGAGGAGGAATGACTGAAGCTTTCTTT | CASSSRQGGGMTEAFF
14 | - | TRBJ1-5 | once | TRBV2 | TGTGCCAGCAGTGAAATGGGCGGGTATCAGCCCCAGCATTTT | CASSEMGGYQPQHF
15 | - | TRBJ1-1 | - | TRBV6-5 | TGTGCCAGCAGTTACTCGAATGTTGGAGTGGATGAAGCTTTCTTT | CASSYSNVGVDEAFF
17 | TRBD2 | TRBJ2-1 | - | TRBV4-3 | TGCGCCAGCAGCCAAGATCCGCCTAGCGGGGCCTACAATGAGCAGTTCTTC | CASSQDPPSGAYNEQFF
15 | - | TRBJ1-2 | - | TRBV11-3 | TGTGCCAGCAGCCCCTCTACCCGACAGAACTATGGCTACACCTTC | CASSPSTRQNYGYTF
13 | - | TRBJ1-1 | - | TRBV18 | TGTGCCAGCTCACGACAGGATAACACTGAAGCTTTCTTT | CASSRQDNTEAFF
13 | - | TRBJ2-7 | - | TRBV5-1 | TGCGCCAGCAGCTCGATACCGAATGCCGAGCAGTACTTC | CASSSIPNAEQYF
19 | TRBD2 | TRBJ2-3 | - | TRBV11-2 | TGTGCCAGCAGCTTAGTACGGACTAGACCGGGGAGTAGCACAGATACGCAGTATTTT | CASSLVRTRPGSSTDTQYF
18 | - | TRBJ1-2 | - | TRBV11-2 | TGTGCCAGCAGCTCCAACGGCCTTCCTATAGGGGGTAACTATGGCTACACCTTC | CASSSNGLPIGGNYGYTF
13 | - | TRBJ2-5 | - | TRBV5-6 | TGTGCCAGCAGTCGACTGGGCCAAGAGACCCAGTACTTC | CASSRLGQETQYF
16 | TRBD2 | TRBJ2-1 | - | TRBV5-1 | TGCGCCAGCAGCCTGAGACTAGCGGGAGGGAACAATGAGCAGTTCTTC | CASSLRLAGGNNEQFF
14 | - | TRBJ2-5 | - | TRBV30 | TGTGCCTGGAGTGCGGGGTACGCTGGAGAGACCCAGTACTTC | CAWSAGYAGETQYF
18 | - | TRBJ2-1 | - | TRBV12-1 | TGTGCCAGCAGCTTTTCAGGGGCAAAGCCCTCGGCGTACAATGAGCAGTTCTTC | CASSFSGAKPSAYNEQFF
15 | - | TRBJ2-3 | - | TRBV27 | TGTGCCAGCAGTCTACAGGACCCTAGCACAGATACGCAGTATTTT | CASSLQDPSTDTQYF